This entry lists 29 T cell receptor beta chains sequenced from one sample in a study of CD8 T cells in Susac syndrome. The RNA input was about 0.5 to 1 ug, and it was reverse transcribed with random hexamers. In TCRdb, the immunoSEQ multiplex PCR reads were re-called with MiXCR into one record per CDR3 protein. Altogether roughly 120,000 distinct CDR3 sequences are present, over 90% being singletons, with the ten largest covering roughly 0.32%. Sequencing was performed on CD8+ T cells from PBMCs. The source of these receptors is a human donor with multiple sclerosis.

CDR3 amino acids: CASSLGVSRWEQYF. CDR3 DNA sequence: TGTGCCAGCAGCTTAGGGGTCAGCCGATGGGAGCAGTACTTC. The genes are TRBV7-9 and TRBJ2-7; the D is unclear. CDR3 length: 14 residues. The germline CDR1 and CDR2 sequences are SEHNR and FQNEAQ (reference sequence). V was shortened by 1 base and J by 7 bases, with 14 bases between the two germline ends. Full variable domain (remainder filled in from reference TRBV7-9 and TRBJ2-7): DTGVSQNPRHKITKRGQNVTFRCDPISEHNRLYWYRQTLGQGPEFLTYFQNEAQLEKSRLLSDRFSAERPKGSFSTLEIQRTEQGDSAMYLCASSLGVSRWEQYFGPGTRLTVT.

The gene calls are TRBV9 and TRBJ1-5; D remains ambiguous. Germline lookup yields CDR1 SGDLS and CDR2 YYNGEE. V was pared by 1 base and J by 1 base, with 3 bases between. There are 13 residues in the CDR3. The chain's CDR3 is CASSVKSNQPQHF. The DNA for the CDR3 is TGTGCCAGCAGCGTAAAAAGCAATCAGCCCCAGCATTTT.

V gene TRBV9 combines with J gene TRBJ2-1, with TRBD1 matching over 7 bases. The V segment lost 3 bases and the J segment 8 bases; nucleotides outside the gene matches: 8. Germline V gene sequence: CDR1 SGDLS, CDR2 YYNGEE. The CDR3 extends over 14 amino acids. The CDR3 sequence is CASSESGQADEQFF. CDR3 sequence (DNA): TGTGCCAGCAGCGAGTCAGGACAGGCGGATGAGCAGTTCTTC.

J is TRBJ2-7 and V is TRBV2, with 7 bases matching TRBD1. Trimming took 6 bases from V and 7 from J; bases not matched to a gene: 18. The CDR3 has 16 residues. Germline CDR1 and CDR2: SNHLY and FYNNEI. CDR3 loop: CASRKVGGPYAGEQYF. Here the CDR3 DNA reads TGTGCCAGCAGGAAGGTAGGGGGCCCCTACGCTGGAGAGCAGTACTTC.

This sequence joins TRBV28 and TRBJ2-3; TRBD2 matches at 10 bases. The CDR3 is made up of 16 amino acids. Germline-derived CDR1 and CDR2 are MDHEN and SYDVKM. V was clipped by 2 bases and J by 2 bases; unmatched bases: 4. The CDR3 reads CASSLKRGGYTDTQYF. The CDR3 nucleotides are TGTGCCAGCAGTTTAAAGCGGGGGGGATACACAGATACGCAGTATTTT.

V usage is TRBV24-1 and J usage is TRBJ2-1; the D gene is possibly TRBD1 (6 bases). The germline V gene encodes CDR1 KGHDR and CDR2 SFDVKD. V lost 4 bases and J lost 5, with 20 bases in between. The CDR3 loop spans 17 amino acids. CDR3 nucleotides: TGTGCCACCAGTGACACGCCGGGACATAGACGCAACAATGAGCAGTTCTTC. The encoded protein is CATSDTPGHRRNNEQFF.

The chain couples TRBV9 to TRBJ2-5; TRBD2 matches 12 bases. This CDR3 comprises 15 residues. Germline V CDR1 and CDR2: SGDLS, YYNGEE. After removal of 1 base from V and 5 bases from J, the junction contained 3 bases not matched to a gene. The CDR3 region is CASSVLGLAGETQYF. As DNA, the CDR3 is TGTGCCAGCAGCGTATTAGGACTAGCGGGGGAGACCCAGTACTTC.

The sample holds a few counts of this clonotype. The chain is built from TRBV23-1 and TRBJ2-7, with TRBD2 matching 9 bases. TRBV23-1 falls under the ORF class, with uncertain function. This CDR3 has 16 amino acids. The trim removed 2 bases at V and 7 bases at J, leaving 12 bases unmatched. The CDR3 nucleotides read TGCGCCAGCAGTCAAATAGCGGGAGATTTTGGTCGAGAGCAGTACGTC. Encoded protein: CASSQIAGDFGREQYV.

J is TRBJ1-2 and V is TRBV24-1, with 7 bases fitting TRBD1. The CDR3 spans 14 residues. Trimming at V came to 2 bases and at J to 7 bases, leaving 6 bases not matched to a gene. Germline assignment: CDR1 KGHDR and CDR2 SFDVKD. In DNA form, the CDR3 reads TGTGCCACCAGTGATTCCGGGACAGCCTTTGGCTACACCTTC. It is translated as CATSDSGTAFGYTF.

The chain employs TRBV5-1 and TRBJ2-2; D unresolved. V dropped 0 bases and J dropped 0 bases, with 9 bases sitting between them. The CDR3 is made up of 16 amino acids. Germline CDR1 and CDR2: SGHRS and YFSETQ. The CDR3 sequence is CASSLVGYSNTGELFF. CDR3 sequence (DNA): TGCGCCAGCAGCTTGGTGGGCTACTCGAACACCGGGGAGCTGTTTTTT.

The chain links TRBV6-2 or TRBV6-3 to TRBJ2-4; 9 nucleotides line up with TRBD1. This CDR3 contains 14 residues. CDR1 is MNHEY and CDR2 is SVGEGT in the germline V gene. V gave up 10 bases and J gave up 3 bases; unmatched junction bases: 7. The CDR3: CATKTGGDKNIQYF. DNA for the CDR3: TGTGCCACCAAGACAGGGGGAGACAAAAACATTCAGTACTTC.

CDR3 sequence reads: CASSPGGRTEAFF. CDR3 coding DNA: TGTGCCAGTAGTCCGGGGGGACGTACTGAAGCTTTCTTT. The chain has TRBV19 and TRBJ1-1, with D tentatively TRBD1 (5 bases). The CDR3 has 13 residues. Trimming stripped 5 bases from V and 5 bases from J, with 12 bases between. Germline assignment: CDR1 LNHDA and CDR2 SQIVND (reference sequence).

The DNA of the CDR3 is TGTGCCAGCAGTTACTCGACACAGACTGAAGCTTTCTTT. Encoded protein: CASSYSTQTEAFF. This sequence joins TRBV6-5 and TRBJ1-1; no clear D gene. Trimming removed 0 bases at V and 5 bases at J, with 7 bases between. CDR3 size: 13 residues. Germline assignment: CDR1 MNHEY and CDR2 SVGAGI.

This chain uses TRBV12-3 or TRBV12-4 with TRBJ2-1; TRBD2 agrees at 8 bases. The trim removed 6 bases at V and 1 base at J, leaving 5 bases unmatched. The CDR3 is 15 amino acids. In DNA, the CDR3 is TGTGCCAGCAGCTCCGGGGGGGGATCCTACAATGAGCAGTTCTTC. Protein sequence: CASSSGGGSYNEQFF.

V and J are TRBV9 and TRBJ1-1, with D unclear. V was cut by 0 bases and J by 0 bases, with 3 bases left in between. Germline V gene lookup returns CDR1 SGDLS and CDR2 YYNGEE. The CDR3 is made up of 13 amino acids. CDR3 in DNA: TGTGCCAGCAGCGTAGACATGAACACTGAAGCTTTCTTT. It codes for CASSVDMNTEAFF.

The rearrangement uses TRBV20-1 and TRBJ1-2, with 9 positions matching TRBD1. Germline V CDR1 and CDR2: DFQATT, SNEGSKA (reference sequence). Trimming removed 5 bases from V and 7 bases from J; junction bases left unmatched: 14. This CDR3 is built from 15 residues. CDR3 loop: CSAWDRAAFNGGYTF. The DNA of the CDR3 is TGCAGTGCTTGGGACAGGGCAGCCTTCAATGGTGGCTACACCTTC.

The chain recombines TRBV5-1 with TRBJ2-7; 10 nucleotides line up with TRBD1. The CDR3 runs to 14 residues. After removal of 7 bases from V and 3 bases from J, the junction contained 7 bases not matched to a gene. Germline values: CDR1 SGHRS, CDR2 YFSETQ. CDR3 DNA sequence: TGCGCCAGCGAACACGGGACAGGGGACTACGAGCAGTACTTC. Translation gives CASEHGTGDYEQYF. Based on the CDR3 plus reference TRBV5-1 and TRBJ2-7, the full variable domain is KAGVTQTPRYLIKTRGQQVTLSCSPISGHRSVSWYQQTPGQGLQFLFEYFSETQRNKGNFPGRFSGRQFSNSRSEMNVSTLELGDSALYLCASEHGTGDYEQYFGPGTRLTVT.

V usage is TRBV29-1 and J usage is TRBJ1-2; the D is unclear. V was pared by 3 bases and J by 0 bases, with 5 bases between. The CDR3 is 12 amino acids. Germline CDR1 and CDR2: SQVTM and ANQGSEA. CDR3 protein: CSVELSNYGYTF. The CDR3 DNA sequence: TGCAGCGTTGAGTTATCTAACTATGGCTACACCTTC. Complete variable domain (other parts from reference TRBV29-1 and TRBJ1-2): SAVISQKPSRDICQRGTSLTIQCQVDSQVTMMFWYRQQPGQSLTLIATANQGSEATYESGFVIDKFPISRPNLTFSTLTVSNMSPEDSSIYLCSVELSNYGYTFGSGTRLTVV.

This chain joins TRBV19 and TRBJ2-1; 11 bases match TRBD1. V lost 1 base to trimming and J lost 0 bases; unmatched junction nucleotides: 2. Germline V gene sequence: CDR1 LNHDA, CDR2 SQIVND (reference sequence). The CDR3 contains 17 residues. Written as DNA, the CDR3 is TGTGCCAGTAGTATAGGGACAGGGGGCTACTCCTACAATGAGCAGTTCTTC. It specifies CASSIGTGGYSYNEQFF.

The chain combines TRBV4-1 with TRBJ2-7; 7 bases line up with TRBD1. This CDR3 is built from 18 residues. The V gene end was trimmed by 4 bases and the J gene end by 0 bases; junction bases not matched to a gene: 15. Germline CDR1 is MGHRA and CDR2 is YSYEKL. For the CDR3, the DNA is TGCGCCAGCAGCCTCCGAAAAACTGGACAGGACCGCTCCTACGAGCAGTACTTC. This translates into CASSLRKTGQDRSYEQYF.

This chain uses TRBV7-9 with TRBJ2-2; TRBD1 matches 7 bases. V lost 8 bases and J lost 6; bases outside the gene matches: 9. There are 14 residues in the CDR3. The germline V gene has CDR1 SEHNR and CDR2 FQNEAQ (reference sequence). CDR3 residues: CASGQQGSAGELFF. CDR3 sequence (DNA): TGTGCCAGCGGCCAACAGGGGAGCGCCGGGGAGCTGTTTTTT.

The chain combines TRBV28 with TRBJ2-5; a weak D match, TRBD2 (5 bases). This CDR3 has 13 amino acids. With 1 base removed from V and 9 bases from J, the gap between germline ends came to 12 bases. Germline assignment: CDR1 MDHEN and CDR2 SYDVKM. This chain's CDR3 is CASSLLPLGAQYF. In DNA form, the CDR3 reads TGTGCCAGCAGTTTATTACCGCTCGGGGCCCAGTACTTC.

The chain joins TRBV20-1 to TRBJ2-5, with 8 bases identical to TRBD2. CDR3 length: 15 amino acids. Germline V gene data show CDR1 as DFQATT and CDR2 as SNEGSKA (reference sequence). Trimming removed 0 bases from V and 5 bases from J; junction bases left unmatched: 8. The CDR3: CSAREPPTSVETQYF. Here the CDR3 DNA reads TGCAGTGCTAGAGAACCCCCGACTAGCGTGGAGACCCAGTACTTC.

The chain couples TRBV7-6 to TRBJ2-7, with a tentative D call TRBD1 (6 bases). From germline, CDR1 is SGHVS and CDR2 FNYEAQ. The CDR3 totals 14 residues. V lost 5 bases and J 3 bases, leaving 14 bases between the germline ends. For the CDR3, the DNA is TGTGCCAGCAGCCTCCGGGACACCGGCTACGAGCAGTACGTC. Amino acids: CASSLRDTGYEQYV.

This chain connects TRBV20-1 to TRBJ2-1; 8 bases line up with TRBD2. With 0 bases clipped from V and 4 bases from J, the junction kept 8 bases outside the gene matches. CDR3 length: 16 amino acids. In germline, CDR1 is DFQATT, CDR2 SNEGSKA (reference sequence). The CDR3 here is CSARDASGGGYNEQFF. As DNA, the CDR3 is TGCAGTGCTAGAGATGCGAGCGGGGGCGGGTACAATGAGCAGTTCTTC.

The CDR3 sequence is CASTTGPRSNEQFF. DNA for the CDR3: TGTGCCAGCACCACGGGCCCACGGAGCAATGAGCAGTTCTTC. The chain uses TRBV6-1 and TRBJ2-1; D gene ambiguous. This CDR3 has 14 amino acids. Germline lookup yields CDR1 MNHNS and CDR2 SASEGT. The germline V and J ends were trimmed by 7 bases and 6 bases, with 16 bases remaining between them.

The rearrangement links TRBV19 to TRBJ2-3, with 8 bases identical to TRBD1. The trim removed 4 bases at V and 4 bases at J, leaving 4 bases unmatched. CDR3 length: 14 amino acids. The germline gives CDR1 LNHDA, CDR2 SQIVND (reference sequence). The CDR3 here is CASSNRQGSDTQYF. The CDR3, as DNA: TGTGCCAGTAGTAACAGACAGGGGTCAGATACGCAGTATTTT.

This clonotype was counted a single time. The rearrangement uses TRBV27 and TRBJ2-1; TRBD2 aligns across 7 bases. CDR1 and CDR2 from the germline V gene are MNHEY and SMNVEV (reference sequence). This CDR3 has 15 residues. V lost 0 bases and J lost 3; bases outside the gene matches: 2. In DNA, the CDR3 is TGTGCCAGCAGTTTATCCTGGACTAGCTACAATGAGCAGTTCTTC. This gives the protein CASSLSWTSYNEQFF.

V is TRBV9 and J is TRBJ1-2; D possibly corresponds to TRBD1 (5 bases). Between the trimmed V and J ends, which lost 5 bases and 8 bases, there was a span of 19 bases. The germline V gene encodes CDR1 SGDLS and CDR2 YYNGEE. The CDR3 loop spans 14 amino acids. Here the CDR3 reads CASSLGTASEGYTF. The CDR3 bases are TGTGCCAGCAGTCTTGGGACCGCGAGTGAGGGCTACACCTTC.